A selection of T cell receptor beta chains follows, all from one sample in a study of T cell responses to AZD1222 COVID-19 vaccine. The method was immunoSEQ multiplex PCR; TCRdb's version includes in-frame clones alone and lacks a portion of them. The profile shows about 70,000 clones, nearly 90% of them singletons. The sequences come from peripheral blood, collected on day 0 of MenACWY control vaccination. These receptors all come from an adult in good health. Both conserved end residues are part of each CDR3. Fields, in order: J gene, clone size, D gene, V gene, CDR3 protein, CDR3 DNA. D genes are given only for firm matches. Clone size, where shown, is once, few, many, or a class for clones that have expanded.

J gene: TRBJ1-5
clone size: .
D gene: TRBD1
V gene: TRBV19
CDR3 protein: CASSIPDRGVNQPQHF
CDR3 DNA: TGTGCCAGTAGTATCCCCGACAGGGGTGTAAATCAGCCCCAGCATTTT

J gene: TRBJ1-4
clone size: once
D gene: .
V gene: TRBV6-5
CDR3 protein: CASSYSRAGTNEKLFF
CDR3 DNA: TGTGCCAGCAGTTACTCCCGGGCAGGAACTAATGAAAAACTGTTTTTT

J gene: TRBJ2-3
clone size: .
D gene: TRBD2
V gene: TRBV3-1/TRBV3-2
CDR3 protein: CASSPEGLVRDTQYF
CDR3 DNA: TGTGCCAGCAGCCCCGAGGGACTAGTGAGAGATACGCAGTATTTT

J gene: TRBJ1-2
clone size: .
D gene: .
V gene: TRBV19
CDR3 protein: CASSLTGTGYTF
CDR3 DNA: TGTGCCAGTAGCTTAACCGGGACTGGCTACACCTTC

J gene: TRBJ2-5
clone size: few
D gene: .
V gene: TRBV2
CDR3 protein: CASSESRVFETQYF
CDR3 DNA: TGTGCCAGCAGTGAGTCCCGGGTATTTGAGACCCAGTACTTC

J gene: TRBJ2-5
clone size: .
D gene: TRBD2
V gene: TRBV4-1
CDR3 protein: CASSQETRTSGKETQYF
CDR3 DNA: TGCGCCAGCAGCCAAGAAACCAGGACTAGCGGGAAAGAGACCCAGTACTTC

J gene: TRBJ1-2
clone size: .
D gene: .
V gene: TRBV18
CDR3 protein: CASSSSGTSTYGYTF
CDR3 DNA: TGTGCCAGCTCATCCTCAGGGACATCGACCTATGGCTACACCTTC

J gene: TRBJ1-3
clone size: .
D gene: .
V gene: TRBV5-5
CDR3 protein: CASSLEARSDGNTIYF
CDR3 DNA: TGTGCCAGCAGCTTGGAGGCCCGGTCGGACGGAAACACCATATATTTT

J gene: TRBJ2-7
clone size: once
D gene: .
V gene: TRBV7-2
CDR3 protein: CASSFGTVYEQYF
CDR3 DNA: TGTGCCAGCAGCTTCGGGACCGTCTACGAGCAGTACTTC

J gene: TRBJ1-2
clone size: once
D gene: .
V gene: TRBV29-1
CDR3 protein: CSVETYGYTF
CDR3 DNA: TGCAGCGTTGAAACCTATGGCTACACCTTC

J gene: TRBJ2-7
clone size: .
D gene: TRBD2
V gene: TRBV5-5
CDR3 protein: CASSLEGLAGGPFYEQYF
CDR3 DNA: TGTGCCAGCAGCTTGGAGGGACTAGCGGGGGGTCCCTTCTACGAGCAGTACTTC

J gene: TRBJ2-3
clone size: .
D gene: TRBD1
V gene: TRBV6-2/TRBV6-3
CDR3 protein: CASSYNRDRGMADTQYF
CDR3 DNA: TGTGCCAGCAGTTACAACAGGGACAGGGGTATGGCAGATACGCAGTATTTT

J gene: TRBJ2-1
clone size: .
D gene: .
V gene: TRBV3-1/TRBV3-2
CDR3 protein: CASSRRDSEQFF
CDR3 DNA: TGTGCCAGCAGCCGCAGGGACTCCGAGCAGTTCTTC

J gene: TRBJ1-1
clone size: .
D gene: .
V gene: TRBV4-3
CDR3 protein: CASSQDRGGYTEAFF
CDR3 DNA: TGCGCCAGCAGCCAAGACAGGGGAGGATACACTGAAGCTTTCTTT

J gene: TRBJ1-3
clone size: .
D gene: .
V gene: TRBV6-5
CDR3 protein: CASSQSRGSGNTIYF
CDR3 DNA: TGTGCCAGCAGTCAATCGCGGGGGTCTGGAAACACCATATATTTT

J gene: TRBJ1-6
clone size: .
D gene: TRBD1
V gene: TRBV5-6
CDR3 protein: CASSPVPGQGRNSPLHF
CDR3 DNA: TGTGCCAGCAGCCCCGTCCCGGGACAGGGTCGGAATTCACCCCTCCACTTT

J gene: TRBJ2-2
clone size: .
D gene: TRBD1
V gene: TRBV7-3
CDR3 protein: CASRGTGGTGELFF
CDR3 DNA: TGTGCCAGCAGGGGGACAGGGGGCACCGGGGAGCTGTTTTTT

J gene: TRBJ1-5
clone size: .
D gene: TRBD1
V gene: TRBV2
CDR3 protein: CASSLSSSGQGARPQHF
CDR3 DNA: TGTGCCAGCAGCCTTAGCTCCTCGGGACAGGGGGCTCGGCCCCAGCATTTT

J gene: TRBJ2-7
clone size: .
D gene: TRBD1
V gene: TRBV7-2
CDR3 protein: CASSLRDSYEQYF
CDR3 DNA: TGTGCCAGCAGCTTAAGGGACAGCTACGAGCAGTACTTC

J gene: TRBJ2-1
clone size: .
D gene: TRBD2
V gene: TRBV4-3
CDR3 protein: CASSQDKLAGAVYNEQFF
CDR3 DNA: TGCGCCAGCAGCCAAGATAAACTAGCGGGGGCCGTATACAATGAGCAGTTCTTC

J gene: TRBJ2-7
clone size: .
D gene: .
V gene: TRBV5-1
CDR3 protein: CASSPVANYEQYF
CDR3 DNA: TGCGCCAGCAGCCCGGTAGCCAACTACGAGCAGTACTTC

J gene: TRBJ2-5
clone size: .
D gene: TRBD1
V gene: TRBV9
CDR3 protein: CASSDRDRGKETQYF
CDR3 DNA: TGTGCCAGCAGCGACCGGGACAGGGGAAAAGAGACCCAGTACTTC

J gene: TRBJ2-7
clone size: .
D gene: .
V gene: TRBV6-5
CDR3 protein: CASSRDSTGEQYF
CDR3 DNA: TGTGCCAGCAGTCGAGACTCGACGGGCGAGCAGTACTTC

J gene: TRBJ1-1
clone size: .
D gene: .
V gene: TRBV18
CDR3 protein: CASSPGSGEAFF
CDR3 DNA: TGTGCCAGCTCACCGGGGTCGGGTGAAGCTTTCTTT

J gene: TRBJ2-6
clone size: few
D gene: .
V gene: TRBV29-1
CDR3 protein: CSARGFGANVLTF
CDR3 DNA: TGCAGCGCCAGGGGCTTTGGGGCCAACGTCCTGACTTTC

J gene: TRBJ2-5
clone size: once
D gene: TRBD1
V gene: TRBV5-4
CDR3 protein: CASSLLRGQQETQYF
CDR3 DNA: TGTGCCAGCAGCTTGCTACGGGGACAGCAAGAGACCCAGTACTTC

J gene: TRBJ1-5
clone size: few
D gene: .
V gene: TRBV15
CDR3 protein: CATSRGTTGGNQPQHF
CDR3 DNA: TGTGCCACCAGCAGAGGAACGACAGGCGGAAATCAGCCCCAGCATTTT

J gene: TRBJ2-6
clone size: .
D gene: .
V gene: TRBV5-1
CDR3 protein: CASSALGGALSSGANVLTF
CDR3 DNA: TGCGCCAGCAGCGCCCTGGGGGGGGCTCTAAGCTCTGGGGCCAACGTCCTGACTTTC

J gene: TRBJ1-2
clone size: .
D gene: .
V gene: TRBV21-1
CDR3 protein: CASSKRSGYTF
CDR3 DNA: TGTGCCAGCAGCAAAAGGAGTGGCTACACCTTC

J gene: TRBJ1-1
clone size: .
D gene: TRBD1
V gene: TRBV5-5
CDR3 protein: CASSAGDRGTEAFF
CDR3 DNA: TGTGCCAGCAGCGCCGGCGACAGGGGGACTGAAGCTTTCTTT

J gene: TRBJ1-4
clone size: .
D gene: .
V gene: TRBV5-4
CDR3 protein: CASSLDGFANEKLFF
CDR3 DNA: TGTGCCAGCAGCTTGGACGGGTTTGCTAATGAAAAACTGTTTTTT

J gene: TRBJ1-5
clone size: .
D gene: .
V gene: TRBV15
CDR3 protein: CATSREGRVGQPQHF
CDR3 DNA: TGTGCCACCAGCAGAGAAGGCAGGGTGGGGCAGCCCCAGCATTTT

J gene: TRBJ2-7
clone size: .
D gene: TRBD2
V gene: TRBV6-5
CDR3 protein: CASSPGLADEQYF
CDR3 DNA: TGTGCCAGCAGCCCGGGACTAGCGGACGAGCAGTACTTC

J gene: TRBJ1-1
clone size: .
D gene: .
V gene: TRBV6-1
CDR3 protein: CASSERTATSEAFF
CDR3 DNA: TGTGCCAGCAGTGAAAGGACAGCAACTTCTGAAGCTTTCTTT

J gene: TRBJ2-4
clone size: .
D gene: .
V gene: TRBV19
CDR3 protein: CASSPGKNIQYF
CDR3 DNA: TGTGCCAGTAGTCCAGGCAAAAACATTCAGTACTTC

J gene: TRBJ1-1
clone size: .
D gene: .
V gene: TRBV24-1
CDR3 protein: CATSEEDTEAFF
CDR3 DNA: TGTGCCACCAGTGAGGAGGACACTGAAGCTTTCTTT

J gene: TRBJ2-5
clone size: .
D gene: TRBD1
V gene: TRBV7-9
CDR3 protein: CASSLRDRGLKETQYF
CDR3 DNA: TGTGCCAGCAGCTTAAGGGACAGGGGTCTTAAGGAGACCCAGTACTTC

J gene: TRBJ1-5
clone size: .
D gene: .
V gene: TRBV4-1
CDR3 protein: CASSQGISNQPQHF
CDR3 DNA: TGCGCCAGCAGCCAAGGGATTAGCAATCAGCCCCAGCATTTT

J gene: TRBJ1-6
clone size: .
D gene: .
V gene: TRBV25-1
CDR3 protein: CASSPREGSNSPLHF
CDR3 DNA: TGTGCCAGCAGTCCGAGAGAGGGGAGCAATTCACCCCTCCACTTT

J gene: TRBJ1-6
clone size: .
D gene: .
V gene: TRBV5-1
CDR3 protein: CASSPRETDYNSPLHF
CDR3 DNA: TGCGCCAGCAGCCCACGGGAGACAGACTATAATTCACCCCTCCACTTT

J gene: TRBJ2-4
clone size: few
D gene: TRBD2
V gene: TRBV19
CDR3 protein: CASSISSGGLAKNIQYF
CDR3 DNA: TGTGCCAGTAGTATCTCTAGCGGGGGACTAGCCAAAAACATTCAGTACTTC

J gene: TRBJ1-4
clone size: .
D gene: .
V gene: TRBV7-3
CDR3 protein: CASSLREINEKLFF
CDR3 DNA: TGTGCCAGCAGCTTACGTGAGATAAATGAAAAACTGTTTTTT

J gene: TRBJ1-2
clone size: once
D gene: .
V gene: TRBV4-2
CDR3 protein: CASSQGNGYTF
CDR3 DNA: TGTGCCAGCAGCCAAGGAAATGGCTACACCTTC

J gene: TRBJ1-2
clone size: .
D gene: TRBD1
V gene: TRBV6-2/TRBV6-3
CDR3 protein: CASSDHSGTGNYGYTF
CDR3 DNA: TGTGCCAGCAGTGACCACTCCGGGACAGGGAACTATGGCTACACCTTC

J gene: TRBJ1-3
clone size: .
D gene: .
V gene: TRBV5-6
CDR3 protein: CASSLMFRGDNTIYF
CDR3 DNA: TGTGCCAGCAGCTTAATGTTCAGGGGCGATAACACCATATATTTT

J gene: TRBJ1-1
clone size: once
D gene: TRBD1
V gene: TRBV7-2
CDR3 protein: CASSFRGLPGDTEAFF
CDR3 DNA: TGTGCCAGCAGCTTCAGGGGGCTGCCCGGGGACACTGAAGCTTTCTTT

J gene: TRBJ1-4
clone size: .
D gene: TRBD1
V gene: TRBV7-9
CDR3 protein: CASSPGQGNEKLFF
CDR3 DNA: TGTGCCAGCAGCCCGGGACAGGGAAATGAAAAACTGTTTTTT

J gene: TRBJ2-1
clone size: .
D gene: .
V gene: TRBV5-1
CDR3 protein: CASSSNSGPYNEQFF
CDR3 DNA: TGCGCCAGCAGCTCCAACAGCGGCCCCTACAATGAGCAGTTCTTC

J gene: TRBJ2-2
clone size: once
D gene: .
V gene: TRBV30
CDR3 protein: CAWSVLGRGLVTGELFF
CDR3 DNA: TGTGCCTGGAGTGTACTCGGGAGGGGGCTTGTCACCGGGGAGCTGTTTTTT

J gene: TRBJ1-2
clone size: .
D gene: TRBD1
V gene: TRBV19
CDR3 protein: CASSIDRQGGSYYGYTF
CDR3 DNA: TGTGCCAGTAGTATAGATCGACAGGGGGGAAGTTACTATGGCTACACCTTC